This TCR beta chain appears in the sequencing data of a study of blood T cell repertoires in COVID-19. The data were produced by immunoSEQ multiplex PCR, yet TCRdb's version contains in-frame clones alone and is incomplete. The repertoire includes roughly 500,000 clones, 89% of them detected once, and 0.9% sits in the top ten. There are 16 residues in the CDR3. The V gene lost 4 bases and the J gene lost 1 base, with 17 bases spanning the gap. CDR1 is SGHDT, CDR2 YYEEEE, per germline. This sequence was found in a man between 18 and 35 years old with COVID-19, enrolled during active disease. The material sequenced was peripheral blood. The chain links TRBV5-6 to TRBJ1-1, with a tentative D call TRBD1 (5 bases). The CDR3 loop is CASSPRGGGRNTEAFF. Here the CDR3 DNA reads TGTGCCAGCAGCCCACGGGGGGGAGGAAGGAACACTGAAGCTTTCTTT.